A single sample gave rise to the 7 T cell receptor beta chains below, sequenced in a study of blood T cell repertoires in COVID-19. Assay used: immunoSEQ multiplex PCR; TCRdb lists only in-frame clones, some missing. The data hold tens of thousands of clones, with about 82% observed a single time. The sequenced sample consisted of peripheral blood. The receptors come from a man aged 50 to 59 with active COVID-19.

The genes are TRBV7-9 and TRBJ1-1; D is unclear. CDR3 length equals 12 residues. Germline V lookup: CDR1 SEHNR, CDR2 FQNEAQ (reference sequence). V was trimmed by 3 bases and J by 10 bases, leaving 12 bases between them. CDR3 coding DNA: TGTGCCAGCAGCTTCGGCGCAGGTACAGCTTTCTTT. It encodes CASSFGAGTAFF.

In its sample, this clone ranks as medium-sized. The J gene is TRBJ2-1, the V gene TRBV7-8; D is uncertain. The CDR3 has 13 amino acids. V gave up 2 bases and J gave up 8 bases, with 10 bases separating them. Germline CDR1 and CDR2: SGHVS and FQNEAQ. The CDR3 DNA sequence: TGTGCCAGCAGCTTACCCGCGTCGGATGAGCAGTTCTTC. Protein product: CASSLPASDEQFF.

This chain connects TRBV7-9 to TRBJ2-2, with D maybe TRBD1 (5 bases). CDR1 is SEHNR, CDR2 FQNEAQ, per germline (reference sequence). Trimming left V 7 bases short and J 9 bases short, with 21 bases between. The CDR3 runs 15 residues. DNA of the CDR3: TGTGCCAGCACTCCCACTTATAAGGGGAACAGGGAGCTGTTTTTT. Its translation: CASTPTYKGNRELFF.

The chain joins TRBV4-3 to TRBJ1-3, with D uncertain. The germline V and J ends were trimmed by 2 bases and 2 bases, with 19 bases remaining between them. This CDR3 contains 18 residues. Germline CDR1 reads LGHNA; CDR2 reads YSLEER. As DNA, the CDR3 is TGCGCCAGCAGCCAAAGAAGCGGGGTGTTGTATGCTGGAAACACCATATATTTT. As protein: CASSQRSGVLYAGNTIYF.

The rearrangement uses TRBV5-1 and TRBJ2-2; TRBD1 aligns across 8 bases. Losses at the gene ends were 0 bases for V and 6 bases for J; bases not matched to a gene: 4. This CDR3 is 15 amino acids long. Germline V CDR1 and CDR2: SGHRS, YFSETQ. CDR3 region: CASSLVAGQAGELFF. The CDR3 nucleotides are TGCGCCAGCAGCTTGGTGGCGGGACAGGCCGGGGAGCTGTTTTTT.

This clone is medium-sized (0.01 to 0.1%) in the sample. The CDR3 is CASSQDSEPSMPPLHF. CDR3 coding DNA: TGTGCCAGCAGCCAAGATTCCGAGCCCTCAATGCCACCCCTCCACTTT. The chain couples TRBV3-1 (or the pseudogene TRBV3-2) to TRBJ1-6, with D unclear. CDR3 length: 16 residues. CDR1 is LGHDT, CDR2 YNNKEL, per germline (reference sequence). Trimming took 0 bases from V and 11 from J, leaving 17 bases between them.

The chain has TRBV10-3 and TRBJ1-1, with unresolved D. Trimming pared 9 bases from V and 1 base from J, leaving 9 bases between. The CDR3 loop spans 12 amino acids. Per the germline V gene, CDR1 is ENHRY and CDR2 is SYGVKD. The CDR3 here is CAIKQKNTEAFF. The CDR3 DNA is TGTGCCATTAAACAGAAGAACACTGAAGCTTTCTTT.